Sequencing of this T cell receptor (beta chain) was carried out in a study of a mutant IDH1 vaccine in newly diagnosed glioma. Study summary: Eight vaccine doses were administered to patients at weeks 1, 3, 5, 7, 11, 15, 19 and 23. Previous care, which was radiotherapy, temozolomide, or both, most often involved both.

On this clone itself: The antigen is not known.

The table came from immunoSEQ multiplex PCR; TCRdb's copy has only in-frame clones and leaves some out. This table has roughly 62,000 clones, roughly 90% appearing once. The CDR3 has 16 residues. Germline V gene lookup returns CDR1 WSHSY and CDR2 SAAADI. With 2 bases clipped from V and 1 base from J, the junction kept 5 bases outside the gene matches. Time point defined: week 11, during vaccination. Vaccination comprised doses that each held 300 ug of mutant IDH1 20-mer peptide, plus topical imiquimod. V and J are TRBV10-2 and TRBJ1-1; TRBD1 aligns across 9 bases. Sequences were derived from PBMCs, sampled from a glioma patient whose treatment included an IDH1 peptide vaccine. This sequence originates from a man aged 40-55 years with glioma. CDR3 nucleotide sequence: TGCGCCAGCAGTGAGGGGACAGGGATGCAGAACACTGAAGCTTTCTTT. Amino acids: CASSEGTGMQNTEAFF.